Below, 20 T cell receptor beta chains from the same sample are listed, as sequenced in a study of blood T cells in healthy people across ages. Primed by a sample-barcoded 5' primer and a J-beta primer mix, a second PCR proceeded for about 6 to 12 cycles. TCRdb re-called the 5' RACE reads through MiXCR, storing one row per CDR3 protein. The data hold about 650,000 distinct CDR3 sequences, with about a third observed a single time. What was sequenced was blood. These receptors originate from a woman of 80 years or more in good health.

This clonotype occurred many times. V gene TRBV28 combines with J gene TRBJ2-7; D may be TRBD1 (6 bases). Germline values: CDR1 MDHEN, CDR2 SYDVKM. The CDR3 spans 15 residues. The ends were cut back, 2 bases at V and 0 bases at J, with 11 bases in the middle. CDR3 in DNA: TGTGCCAGCAGTTTACGACAGGTTTCCTCCTACGAGCAGTACTTC. Protein product: CASSLRQVSSYEQYF. The full variable domain, in which reference TRBV28 and TRBJ2-7 provide the parts outside the CDR3, is DVKVTQSSRYLVKRTGEKVFLECVQDMDHENMFWYRQDPGLGLRLIYFSYDVKMKEKGDIPEGYSVSREKKERFSLILESASTNQTSMYLCASSLRQVSSYEQYFGPGTRLTVT.

The chain employs TRBV3-1 and TRBJ2-7; maybe TRBD2 (6 bases). Germline V gene data show CDR1 as LGHDT and CDR2 as YNNKEL (reference sequence). Trimming left V 4 bases short and J 2 bases short, with 12 bases between. The CDR3 has 14 amino acids. CDR3 residues: CASSPLTRAYEQYF. The CDR3 region has the DNA TGTGCCAGCAGCCCTTTGACTAGGGCCTACGAGCAGTACTTC.

This chain connects TRBV5-6 to TRBJ2-1, with a weak D call TRBD2 (5 bases). The CDR3 runs to 15 residues. Germline CDR1 and CDR2: SGHDT and YYEEEE. The germline V and J ends were trimmed by 3 bases and 2 bases, with 12 bases remaining between them. CDR3 protein: CASSWVAGPYNEQFF. The CDR3 DNA is TGTGCCAGCAGCTGGGTCGCGGGTCCCTACAATGAGCAGTTCTTC.

Ten or more counts support this clonotype. V gene TRBV5-1 combines with J gene TRBJ2-1, with 7 bases identical to TRBD1. Germline lookup yields CDR1 SGHRS and CDR2 YFSETQ. The CDR3 spans 15 residues. V lost 4 bases to trimming and J lost 1 base; unmatched junction nucleotides: 5. DNA for the CDR3: TGCGCCAGCAGCCTAGGACAGGTTTCCTACAATGAGCAGTTCTTC. Encoded protein: CASSLGQVSYNEQFF.

The chain is built from TRBV4-1 and TRBJ1-5; the D gene is possibly TRBD1 (6 bases). Germline CDR1 and CDR2: MGHRA and YSYEKL. Trimming removed 3 bases from V and 4 bases from J, with 10 bases in between. The CDR3 is made up of 14 amino acids. The DNA of the CDR3 is TGCGCCAGCAGCCAGGGGGCGCAGAATCAGCCCCAGCATTTT. Its translation: CASSQGAQNQPQHF.

CDR3 sequence reads: CSARRQDGTYYEQYF. CDR3 bases: TGCAGTGCTAGACGTCAGGACGGAACGTACTACGAGCAGTACTTC. This chain uses TRBV20-1 with TRBJ2-7; no firm D call. Trimming removed 2 bases from V and 3 bases from J, with 17 bases in between. The germline gives CDR1 DFQATT, CDR2 SNEGSKA (reference sequence). CDR3 length equals 15 residues.

This clonotype was picked up many times. This chain uses TRBV20-1 with TRBJ2-3; 7 positions match TRBD2. Germline lookup yields CDR1 DFQATT and CDR2 SNEGSKA (reference sequence). Trimming cost V 0 bases and J 2 bases; bases outside gene matches: 8. The CDR3 covers 16 residues. CDR3 DNA: TGCAGTGCTAGAGATTTCGGGCTAGCGGCCACAGATACGCAGTATTTT. The encoded protein is CSARDFGLAATDTQYF.

This clonotype was counted at least ten times. This chain links TRBV20-1 with TRBJ1-1, with 7 bases lining up with TRBD1. Per germline, CDR1 DFQATT and CDR2 SNEGSKA (reference sequence). The CDR3 length is 14 residues. CDR3 sequence: CSGQLPNMNTEAFF. Here the CDR3 DNA reads TGCTCGGGACAGCTACCGAATATGAACACTGAAGCTTTCTTT.

The chain recombines TRBV2 with TRBJ2-7; TRBD1 might be the D (6 bases). The V gene lost 8 bases and the J gene lost 1 base, with 15 bases spanning the gap. In germline, CDR1 is SNHLY, CDR2 FYNNEI. The CDR3 has 14 residues. DNA of the CDR3: TGTGCCAGCGAAAAGGGGGAATGGTCCTACGAGCAGTACTTC. This codes for CASEKGEWSYEQYF.

This clonotype was detected ten times or more. V is TRBV7-2 and J is TRBJ2-5, with 8 positions matching TRBD2. CDR1 and CDR2 from the germline V gene are SGHTA and FQGNSA. The CDR3 is made up of 15 amino acids. With 4 bases clipped from V and 7 bases from J, the junction kept 11 bases outside the gene matches. The CDR3 spells CASSSAGSGEGTQYF. The CDR3 region has the DNA TGTGCCAGCAGCTCCGCGGGTAGCGGGGAGGGGACCCAGTACTTC.

This clonotype was found many times. V gene TRBV30 combines with J gene TRBJ2-4; D is unresolved. This CDR3 is 14 amino acids long. Germline CDR1 reads GTSNPN; CDR2 reads SVGIG (reference sequence). Trimming stripped 7 bases from V and 2 bases from J, with 15 bases between. The CDR3 loop reads CAFLPDPSKNIQYF. Written as DNA, the CDR3 is TGTGCCTTCCTCCCCGATCCTTCCAAAAACATTCAGTACTTC.

The J gene is TRBJ2-3, the V gene TRBV12-3 or TRBV12-4; perhaps TRBD2 as D (7 bases). Trimming cost V 8 bases and J 4 bases, with 19 bases left between them. The CDR3 loop spans 15 amino acids. This CDR3 reads CASAQRGGRADTQYF. The CDR3 nucleotides read TGTGCCAGCGCCCAAAGGGGGGGGAGGGCAGATACGCAGTATTTT.

This clonotype has at least ten counts. This rearrangement joins TRBV6-2 or TRBV6-3 to TRBJ2-5; tentatively, D is TRBD1 (6 bases). This CDR3 contains 14 residues. Germline V gives CDR1 MNHEY, CDR2 SVGEGT. V lost 6 bases and J lost 1, with 12 bases in between. The chain's CDR3 is CASSMDSFQETQYF. CDR3 in DNA: TGTGCCAGCAGCATGGACAGCTTCCAAGAGACCCAGTACTTC.

For this clonotype: Germline and junction disagree at one end, which may indicate a read error. The V gene is TRBV9, the J gene TRBJ2-2; D is perhaps TRBD1 (5 bases). Germline V lookup: CDR1 SGDLS, CDR2 YYNGEE. The CDR3 sequence is 15 residues long. This chain's CDR3 is CASNVQDGNTGELFF. CDR3 coding DNA: TGTGCCAGCAACGTACAGGATGGGAACACCGGGGAGCTGTTTTTT.

In this sample, this clonotype turned up many times. This rearrangement joins TRBV5-1 to TRBJ1-1; 7 bases map to TRBD1. The CDR3 spans 15 residues. Per the germline V gene, CDR1 is SGHRS and CDR2 is YFSETQ. V was pared by 3 bases and J by 4 bases, with 9 bases of the junction left unmatched. The CDR3 is CASSSQTGDLTEAFF. The DNA for the CDR3 is TGCGCCAGCAGCTCCCAAACAGGGGATCTCACTGAAGCTTTCTTT. Combining the CDR3 with reference TRBV5-1 and TRBJ1-1 gives the whole variable domain KAGVTQTPRYLIKTRGQQVTLSCSPISGHRSVSWYQQTPGQGLQFLFEYFSETQRNKGNFPGRFSGRQFSNSRSEMNVSTLELGDSALYLCASSSQTGDLTEAFFGQGTRLTVV.

Many counts were recorded for this clonotype. The chain joins TRBV20-1 to TRBJ1-1; D gene uncertain. Germline-derived CDR1 and CDR2 are DFQATT and SNEGSKA (reference sequence). This CDR3 has 16 amino acids. With 0 bases removed from V and 1 base from J, the gap between germline ends came to 15 bases. CDR3 loop: CSARDRRGSRNTEAFF. In DNA, the CDR3 is TGCAGTGCTAGAGATCGGAGAGGAAGTAGGAACACTGAAGCTTTCTTT.

This clonotype was seen ten or more times. The rearrangement joins TRBV24-1 to TRBJ2-7; 12 positions match TRBD2. This CDR3 is built from 14 residues. V lost 4 bases to trimming and J lost 6 bases; unmatched junction nucleotides: 3. Per germline, CDR1 KGHDR and CDR2 SFDVKD. The CDR3 reads CATSERTSGVEQYF. Here the CDR3 DNA reads TGTGCCACCAGTGAACGGACTAGCGGGGTCGAGCAGTACTTC.

In regard to this clonotype: Possible read error: a much larger clone is one base away. V is TRBV5-6 and J is TRBJ2-1; TRBD2 might be the D (7 bases). The CDR3 spans 15 residues. V lost 0 bases and J 10 bases, leaving 17 bases between the germline ends. The V gene's germline CDR1 is SGHDT and CDR2 YYEEEE. CDR3 loop: CASSLAEGGWYEQFF. The CDR3 DNA reads TGTGCCAGCAGCTTGGCCGAGGGGGGGTGGTACGAGCAGTTCTTC.

This clonotype was detected many times. The J gene is TRBJ1-2, the V gene TRBV4-3; the D is unclear. The V end was cut by 0 bases, the J end by 4 bases, with 15 bases between. Germline-derived CDR1 and CDR2 are LGHNA and YSLEER. The CDR3 consists of 16 residues. In DNA, the CDR3 is TGCGCCAGCAGCCAAGAAAGGCTCCTCCAGGTCTATGGCTACACCTTC. As protein: CASSQERLLQVYGYTF.

The chain recombines TRBV20-1 with TRBJ2-7; the match to TRBD1 covers 7 bases. With 0 bases clipped from V and 0 bases from J, the junction kept 5 bases outside the gene matches. The germline V gene encodes CDR1 DFQATT and CDR2 SNEGSKA (reference sequence). CDR3 length: 15 amino acids. The CDR3 DNA follows: TGCAGTGCTAGAGAGGGACAGCAGAACTCCTACGAGCAGTACTTC. This sequence encodes CSAREGQQNSYEQYF.